Here is one TCR beta chain with its context. This entry belongs to a study of control samples from healthy donors and cancer patients. The repertoire was sequenced with immunoSEQ multiplex PCR; TCRdb's copy has only in-frame clones and lacks some. The repertoire consists of about 120,000 clones, with 88% occurring once and the leading ten covering 3% to 4%. The germline V gene encodes CDR1 ENHRY and CDR2 SYGVKD. V dropped 6 bases and J dropped 5; count of bases not matched to a gene: 6. The CDR3 totals 13 residues. V usage is TRBV10-3 and J usage is TRBJ1-1, with 7 bases aligning to TRBD1. This TCR derives from a man in his forties in good health. The sequenced sample consisted of blood. CDR3 region: CAIRTGYGTEAFF. CDR3 coding DNA: TGTGCCATCAGGACAGGGTATGGGACTGAAGCTTTCTTT.